The clone carrying this TCR beta chain was found a few times. The sample comes from a study of regulatory T cells in long-lasting Graves disease. Sample time point: newly diagnosed GD, antithyroid drugs for less than 3 months. PBMCs were the source of the RNA used for TCR sequencing. HTBI primers from iRepertoire and Arm-PCR of CDR3 regions yielded the TCR beta libraries. Using its own MiXCR run on the multiplex PCR reads, TCRdb lists one record per CDR3 protein. The sample lists under 450,000 distinct CDR3 sequences, approximately 12% occurring once. CDR1 is SGHTA and CDR2 is FQGNSA in the germline V gene. This CDR3 has 16 amino acids. The trim removed 2 bases at V and 2 bases at J, leaving 7 bases unmatched. The data also belong to a second study, concerning T cells in Graves' hyperthyroidism and ophthalmopathy.

V and J are TRBV7-2 and TRBJ2-7; 9 bases are a match to TRBD2. The clonotype comes from a woman aged 18-29 years with Graves disease. Sequenced material: peripheral blood mononuclear cells (PBMCs), taken at new diagnosis, from a patient treated with antithyroid drugs. In nucleotides, the CDR3 is TGTGCCAGCAGCTTAACTAGCGGGTTCAGACCCTACGAGCAGTACTTC. It specifies CASSLTSGFRPYEQYF.